The next 27 T cell receptor beta chains were all read from a single sample in a study of blood T cell repertoires in COVID-19. Here immunoSEQ multiplex PCR was the method, and the copy in TCRdb shows in-frame clones only, minus some. This table holds about 200,000 clones, approximately 81% found once. Input material: peripheral blood. These receptor sequences come from a woman aged 80 or over with acute or convalescent COVID-19.

This clone has just one count. This chain links TRBV28 with TRBJ2-2, with a weak D call TRBD1 (5 bases). The CDR3 is made up of 13 amino acids. The V and J ends lost 8 bases and 2 bases respectively, with 9 bases between them. CDR1 is MDHEN, CDR2 SYDVKM, per germline. The CDR3 nucleotides are TGTGCCAGCGGAGACAGCAACACCGGGGAGCTGTTTTTT. The encoded protein is CASGDSNTGELFF.

The rearrangement uses TRBV30 and TRBJ1-5; possible D gene TRBD1, 6 bases. This CDR3 has 16 residues. The V gene's germline CDR1 is GTSNPN and CDR2 SVGIG (reference sequence). Trimming pared 1 base from V and 7 bases from J, leaving 20 bases between. The CDR3 sequence is CAWSARGWAVGQPQHF. CDR3 DNA sequence: TGTGCCTGGAGTGCAAGGGGGTGGGCAGTGGGGCAGCCCCAGCATTTT.

The chain couples TRBV11-3 to TRBJ1-3, with D unclear. Trimming pared 5 bases from V and 5 bases from J, leaving 10 bases between. The CDR3 length is 13 residues. Germline assignment: CDR1 SGHNT and CDR2 YENEEA. The CDR3 region has the DNA TGTGCCAGCAGCGGCGGCAGCAGAAACACCATATATTTT. Translating it yields CASSGGSRNTIYF.

The rearrangement joins TRBV7-8 to TRBJ1-5; D is possibly TRBD1 (6 bases). The V end lost 3 bases, the J end lost 4 bases, and 10 bases lay between the germline ends. The CDR3 has 14 amino acids. CDR1 is SGHVS and CDR2 is FQNEAQ in the germline V gene. The CDR3 protein is CASSLDSTNQPQHF. The CDR3 nucleotides read TGTGCCAGCAGCTTGGACAGTACGAATCAGCCCCAGCATTTT.

The V gene is TRBV7-2, the J gene TRBJ2-5; 9 bases line up with TRBD2. The V gene end was trimmed by 5 bases and the J gene end by 1 base; junction bases not matched to a gene: 5. CDR3 size: 15 residues. The V gene's germline CDR1 is SGHTA and CDR2 FQGNSA. The CDR3 coding sequence is TGTGCCAGCAGCCGGGGGACTAGCCTCCAAGAGACCCAGTACTTC. Amino acid sequence: CASSRGTSLQETQYF.

The rearrangement joins TRBV29-1 to TRBJ2-3, with no clear D. CDR3 length: 11 residues. Germline CDR1 SQVTM, CDR2 ANQGSEA. V lost 0 bases, J lost 5 bases, and 3 bases lay in between. DNA for the CDR3: TGCAGCGTTGAAGAGAGAGATACGCAGTATTTT. This gives the protein CSVEERDTQYF.

V usage is TRBV15 and J usage is TRBJ2-3, with TRBD2 identical over 11 bases. The J segment lost 1 base and the V segment lost 3 bases, leaving 6 bases of the junction unmatched. This CDR3 is 17 amino acids long. The germline V gene has CDR1 LNHNV and CDR2 YYDKDF (reference sequence). The CDR3 nucleotides are TGTGCCACCAGCAGTCCGGGACTAGCGGTCCGCACAGATACGCAGTATTTT. This sequence encodes CATSSPGLAVRTDTQYF. The full variable domain, rest sourced from reference TRBV15 and TRBJ2-3, is DAMVIQNPRYQVTQFGKPVTLSCSQTLNHNVMYWYQQKSSQAPKLLFHYYDKDFNNEADTPDNFQSRRPNTSFCFLDIRSPGLGDTAMYLCATSSPGLAVRTDTQYFGPGTRLTVL.

The CDR3 loop reads CASRDLDQPQHF. The CDR3 DNA reads as TGTGCCAGTCGCGATTTGGATCAGCCCCAGCATTTT. V and J are TRBV19 and TRBJ1-5; D is undetermined. Per the germline V gene, CDR1 is LNHDA and CDR2 is SQIVND (reference sequence). Trimming took off 8 bases at V and 5 bases at J, with 10 bases between the two ends. This CDR3 contains 12 residues.

The J gene is TRBJ1-4, the V gene TRBV30; 7 nucleotides agree with TRBD1. The germline V gene has CDR1 GTSNPN and CDR2 SVGIG (reference sequence). The CDR3 runs to 16 residues. Unmatched junction bases numbered 7, after V lost 3 bases and J lost 0 bases. CDR3 sequence (DNA): TGTGCCTGGAGGCCGGGACAGATTGCAACTAATGAAAAACTGTTTTTT. Translating gives CAWRPGQIATNEKLFF. Based on the CDR3 plus reference TRBV30 and TRBJ1-4, the full variable domain is SQTIHQWPATLVQPVGSPLSLECTVEGTSNPNLYWYRQAAGRGLQLLFYSVGIGQISSEVPQNLSASRPQDRQFILSSKKLLLSDSGFYLCAWRPGQIATNEKLFFGSGTQLSVL.

The chain is built from TRBV9 and TRBJ1-2, with D tentatively TRBD1 (5 bases). Germline loops: CDR1 SGDLS, CDR2 YYNGEE. The V end was cut by 0 bases, the J end by 0 bases, with 9 bases between. CDR3 size: 15 residues. The CDR3 DNA reads TGTGCCAGCAGCGTAGGTGGACATCCTAACTATGGCTACACCTTC. Translating it yields CASSVGGHPNYGYTF.

The genes are TRBV19 and TRBJ1-2; tentative D call: TRBD1 (5 bases). This CDR3 has 13 residues. V dropped 1 base and J dropped 8 bases, with 11 bases sitting between them. Germline V CDR1 and CDR2: LNHDA, SQIVND (reference sequence). CDR3 nucleotides: TGTGCCAGTAGTATAGCTGACAGTGGAGGCTACACCTTC. Protein sequence: CASSIADSGGYTF.

This clone was recorded a few times. J is TRBJ1-5 and V is TRBV7-2, with unresolved D. The CDR3 has 14 amino acids. V shed 0 bases and J shed 3 bases, with 6 bases lying between them. The germline V gene encodes CDR1 SGHTA and CDR2 FQGNSA. The CDR3 sequence: CASSLAAYNQPQHF. CDR3 bases: TGTGCCAGCAGCTTAGCAGCTTACAATCAGCCCCAGCATTTT.

The rearrangement uses TRBV7-9 and TRBJ2-2; 15 positions match TRBD2. The CDR3 covers 18 residues. Germline CDR1 reads SEHNR; CDR2 reads FQNEAQ (reference sequence). With 5 bases clipped from V and 0 bases from J, the junction kept 4 bases outside the gene matches. The CDR3 DNA reads as TGTGCCAGCAGCCGCGGGACTAGCGGGAGGACGAACACCGGGGAGCTGTTTTTT. Residues: CASSRGTSGRTNTGELFF. The full variable domain, in which reference TRBV7-9 and TRBJ2-2 provide the parts outside the CDR3, is DTGVSQNPRHKITKRGQNVTFRCDPISEHNRLYWYRQTLGQGPEFLTYFQNEAQLEKSRLLSDRFSAERPKGSFSTLEIQRTEQGDSAMYLCASSRGTSGRTNTGELFFGEGSRLTVL.

The gene calls are TRBV15 and TRBJ2-3; D is ambiguous. Trimming took off 1 base at V and 2 bases at J, with 13 bases between the two ends. CDR1 is LNHNV, CDR2 YYDKDF, per germline (reference sequence). This CDR3 region has 16 residues. The CDR3 DNA reads as TGTGCCACCAGCAGAGGAAACTTGCGACTCACAGATACGCAGTATTTT. This sequence encodes CATSRGNLRLTDTQYF.

The V call is TRBV5-1, the J call TRBJ2-5, with 10 positions matching TRBD2. Germline CDR1 and CDR2: SGHRS and YFSETQ. The trim removed 4 bases at V and 5 bases at J, leaving 8 bases unmatched. This CDR3 is built from 15 residues. The CDR3 protein is CASSTSSGSAETQYF. The CDR3, as DNA: TGCGCCAGCAGCACCTCTAGCGGGAGCGCCGAGACCCAGTACTTC.

DNA of the CDR3: TGCGCCAGCAGGCTACAGGGGGCTGACTCCACCTACAATGAGCAGTTCTTC. This gives the protein CASRLQGADSTYNEQFF. The rearrangement links TRBV23-1 to TRBJ2-1, with 9 positions matching TRBD1. TRBV23-1 counts as an open reading frame of uncertain function. The CDR3 covers 17 residues. J lost 2 bases, V lost 6 bases, and 11 bases had no gene match.

J is TRBJ1-5 and V is TRBV6-2 or TRBV6-3, with D uncertain. Germline CDR1 and CDR2: MNHEY and SVGEGT. CDR3 length: 13 residues. Trimming removed 5 bases at V and 0 bases at J, with 5 bases between. Here the CDR3 reads CASSPFSNQPQHF. CDR3 nucleotides: TGTGCCAGCAGTCCCTTTAGCAATCAGCCCCAGCATTTT.

The sample holds one count of this clone. The J gene is TRBJ2-1, the V gene TRBV12-3 or TRBV12-4; a weak D match, TRBD1 (7 bases). CDR3 size: 13 residues. V dropped 3 bases and J dropped 13 bases, with 16 bases sitting between them. The CDR3 sequence: CASSLAGGLLQFF. In nucleotides, the CDR3 is TGTGCCAGCAGTTTGGCAGGGGGGTTACTACAGTTCTTC.

V and J are TRBV7-2 and TRBJ2-1; 10 bases align to TRBD1. There are 13 residues in the CDR3. CDR1 is SGHTA, CDR2 FQGNSA, per germline. J lost 12 bases, V lost 5 bases, and 7 bases had no gene match. The CDR3 nucleotides read TGTGCCAGCAGCCCGGGACAGGGGAATCGGCAGTTCTTC. Translating gives CASSPGQGNRQFF.

This chain joins TRBV5-1 and TRBJ2-7, with D possibly TRBD1 on 6 matching bases. The length of the CDR3 is 14 residues. V was clipped by 4 bases and J by 4 bases, with 15 bases between them. Germline loops: CDR1 SGHRS, CDR2 YFSETQ. The CDR3 DNA follows: TGCGCCAGCAGCCTAATGAAGCAGGGGTACGAGCAGTACTTC. Translating it yields CASSLMKQGYEQYF.

This chain joins TRBV19 and TRBJ1-2; D perhaps matches TRBD1 (5 bases). Between the trimmed V and J ends, which lost 7 bases and 5 bases, there was a span of 17 bases. Germline V lookup: CDR1 LNHDA, CDR2 SQIVND (reference sequence). This CDR3 has 14 residues. CDR3 bases: TGTGCCAGTACCAACCGATGGGGGGGGTATGGCTACACCTTC. Its protein is CASTNRWGGYGYTF.

The chain employs TRBV10-3 and TRBJ2-7; a possible D gene is TRBD1 (6 bases). Germline CDR1 is ENHRY and CDR2 is SYGVKD. Trimming stripped 0 bases from V and 3 bases from J, with 9 bases between. The CDR3 spans 14 residues. The CDR3 reads CAISESGGFYEQYF. CDR3 nucleotides: TGTGCCATCAGTGAGTCAGGGGGATTCTACGAGCAGTACTTC.

The genes are TRBV3-1 (or the pseudogene TRBV3-2) and TRBJ1-5; TRBD1 agrees at 7 bases. The CDR3 runs to 16 residues. Germline assignment: CDR1 LGHDT and CDR2 YNNKEL (reference sequence). J was trimmed by 0 bases and V by 4 bases; bases with no gene match: 6. The chain's CDR3 is CASSLSGQFSNQPQHF. Written as DNA, the CDR3 is TGTGCCAGCAGCCTTTCGGGACAGTTTAGCAATCAGCCCCAGCATTTT.

The chain uses TRBV30 and TRBJ2-1, with D perhaps TRBD2 (5 bases). The CDR3 consists of 14 residues. Germline CDR1 reads GTSNPN; CDR2 reads SVGIG (reference sequence). Trimming removed 7 bases at V and 9 bases at J, with 22 bases between. Written as DNA, the CDR3 is TGTGCCTTCAAGGGTGGAGGATACATCGGTGAGCAGTTCTTC. Its protein product is CAFKGGGYIGEQFF.

This rearrangement joins TRBV6-5 to TRBJ1-2; no clear D. CDR1 is MNHEY and CDR2 is SVGAGI in the germline V gene. Deletions cut 6 bases from V and 6 bases from J, with 17 bases between. This CDR3 comprises 14 residues. This CDR3 reads CASRRIQGRNGYTF. CDR3 in DNA: TGTGCCAGCAGGAGAATCCAAGGGAGGAATGGCTACACCTTC.

In this sample, this clone turned up a few times. The genes are TRBV7-6 and TRBJ2-5; 9 nucleotides line up with TRBD1. CDR3 length equals 15 residues. J lost 5 bases, V lost 5 bases, and 9 bases had no gene match. Germline V gives CDR1 SGHVS, CDR2 FNYEAQ. The CDR3 DNA is TGTGCCAGCAGCCACAGGGGACAGGGTCATGAGACCCAGTACTTC. Translated, it gives CASSHRGQGHETQYF.

The rearrangement joins TRBV5-6 to TRBJ2-7, with 9 bases identical to TRBD1. The ends lost 4 bases at V and 2 bases at J; junction bases unmatched: 4. This CDR3 spans 14 amino acids. Germline CDR1 SGHDT, CDR2 YYEEEE. CDR3 sequence: CASSQDRGAYEQYF. The CDR3 DNA sequence: TGTGCCAGCAGCCAGGACAGGGGAGCCTACGAGCAGTACTTC.